These T cell receptor beta chains were read from a single sample in a study of OX40 agonist ivuxolimab in advanced cancers. Libraries were prepared by immunoSEQ multiplex PCR; TCRdb keeps only in-frame clonotypes and omits some of them. The sample has nearly 55,000 clones, approximately 84% seen once. The specimen comprised CD4+ or CD8+ T cells sorted from blood, sampled in a trial of the OX40 agonist ivuxolimab. Source of these receptors: an adult with an advanced solid tumor such as melanoma, head and neck, liver or kidney cancer. Each CDR3 is given with its conserved first and last residue. The D gene is left open where the match is weak. Rows may omit the clone size; those that give it use once, few, many or a size class.

v_call	d_call	clone_size	j_call	cdr3_aa	cdr3_nt
TRBV28	NA	NA	TRBJ2-7	CASSPLYEQYF	TGTGCCAGCAGTCCTCTATACGAGCAGTACTTC
TRBV28	TRBD1	NA	TRBJ1-2	CASTRQGLYGYTF	TGTGCCAGCACACGACAGGGTTTGTATGGCTACACCTTC
TRBV19	NA	NA	TRBJ2-5	CASSIGVEGGDQYF	TGTGCCAGTAGTATAGGTGTTGAGGGGGGGGACCAGTACTTC
TRBV20-1	NA	NA	TRBJ2-3	CSARDRDTQYF	TGCAGTGCTAGAGATCGGGATACGCAGTATTTT
TRBV10-3	NA	NA	TRBJ1-2	CAIRDSTGDYGYTF	TGTGCCATCAGAGACTCTACTGGGGACTATGGCTACACCTTC
TRBV27	NA	NA	TRBJ2-1	CASSSHPGLEQFF	TGTGCCAGCAGTTCCCATCCTGGGTTGGAGCAGTTCTTC
TRBV11-2	NA	NA	TRBJ1-1	CASSLEFGRKRTEAFF	TGTGCCAGCAGCTTAGAGTTTGGGAGGAAGCGCACTGAAGCTTTCTTT
TRBV5-1	NA	once	TRBJ1-1	CASSLKGTEAFF	TGCGCCAGCAGCCTTAAGGGGACTGAAGCTTTCTTT
TRBV5-1	NA	NA	TRBJ1-4	CASSLDPSNEKLFF	TGCGCCAGCAGCTTGGACCCGTCTAATGAAAAACTGTTTTTT
TRBV18	TRBD1	few	TRBJ1-5	CASSPWTGGNQPQHF	TGTGCCAGCTCACCGTGGACAGGGGGCAATCAGCCCCAGCATTTT
TRBV28	NA	few	TRBJ1-1	CASSLANTEAFF	TGTGCCAGCAGTCTTGCGAACACTGAAGCTTTCTTT
TRBV6-5	NA	once	TRBJ1-2	CASSPGSDYGYTF	TGTGCCAGCAGTCCGGGGTCGGACTATGGCTACACCTTC
TRBV10-3	TRBD1	NA	TRBJ1-6	CAISESTGNNSPLHF	TGTGCCATCAGTGAGTCGACAGGGAATAATTCACCCCTCCACTTT
TRBV6-1	TRBD1	NA	TRBJ1-1	CASSPIRGDRYEAFF	TGTGCCAGCAGTCCTATCAGGGGGGACCGCTATGAAGCTTTCTTT
TRBV29-1	TRBD1	NA	TRBJ1-1	CSVDPAGTGGFYTEAFF	TGCAGCGTTGATCCTGCTGGGACAGGGGGCTTTTACACTGAAGCTTTCTTT
TRBV28	NA	NA	TRBJ1-2	CASSSQGYYGYTF	TGTGCCAGCAGTTCCCAGGGTTACTATGGCTACACCTTC
TRBV14	TRBD1	NA	TRBJ2-2	CASSQEFRGRMAGELFF	TGTGCCAGCAGCCAAGAATTCAGGGGGCGAATGGCCGGGGAGCTGTTTTTT
TRBV5-5	TRBD2	NA	TRBJ2-7	CASRREGGNLEQYF	TGTGCCAGCAGGAGGGAGGGAGGTAACTTGGAGCAGTACTTC
TRBV28	TRBD1	NA	TRBJ1-1	CASRPGGVGTEAFF	TGTGCCAGCAGACCAGGGGGCGTGGGTACTGAAGCTTTCTTT
TRBV5-1	TRBD1	NA	TRBJ1-2	CASSWEGDRRAYGYTF	TGCGCCAGCAGCTGGGAAGGGGACAGGCGAGCCTATGGCTACACCTTC
TRBV29-1	NA	NA	TRBJ2-1	CSVAVAATNEQFF	TGCAGCGTTGCCGTAGCGGCGACCAATGAGCAGTTCTTC
TRBV10-3	TRBD1	NA	TRBJ2-6	CAYHPGQGSSGANVLTF	TGTGCCTACCACCCGGGACAGGGAAGCTCTGGGGCCAACGTCCTGACTTTC
TRBV6-1	NA	NA	TRBJ2-2	CASSDRRGRGDTGELFF	TGTGCCAGCAGTGATCGAAGGGGGCGCGGGGACACCGGGGAGCTGTTTTTT
TRBV11-2	TRBD2	NA	TRBJ2-1	CASSRLLSGRWHEQFF	TGTGCCAGCAGCCGACTATTGAGCGGGAGATGGCATGAGCAGTTCTTC
TRBV10-3	NA	NA	TRBJ1-5	CATASFEGHQHF	TGTGCCACCGCATCCTTCGAAGGTCACCAGCATTTT
TRBV4-1	TRBD2	NA	TRBJ2-3	CASSDPTSGIRSDTQYF	TGCGCCAGCAGCGACCCGACTAGCGGGATTCGATCGGATACGCAGTATTTT
TRBV7-2	NA	NA	TRBJ1-5	CASSLAGTTNQPQHF	TGTGCCAGCAGCTTAGCGGGGACAACTAATCAGCCCCAGCATTTT
TRBV7-9	NA	NA	TRBJ2-5	CASSLGAYQETQYF	TGTGCCAGCAGCTTGGGGGCCTACCAAGAGACCCAGTACTTC
TRBV2	NA	NA	TRBJ1-2	CASSEGGDTF	TGTGCCAGCAGTGAGGGCGGGGACACCTTC
TRBV27	TRBD1	NA	TRBJ1-5	CASSLFAGTGGRQPQHF	TGTGCCAGCAGTTTATTCGCCGGGACAGGGGGCAGGCAGCCCCAGCATTTT
TRBV10-3	TRBD1	NA	TRBJ1-2	CAISLDRVDYGYTF	TGTGCCATCAGCCTTGACAGGGTCGACTATGGCTACACCTTC
TRBV5-1	NA	NA	TRBJ2-2	CASSLVRVRNTGELFF	TGCGCCAGCAGCTTGGTGAGGGTTAGGAACACCGGGGAGCTGTTTTTT
TRBV4-1	NA	NA	TRBJ2-1	CASSADSSSYNEQFF	TGCGCCAGCAGCGCCGACTCGTCCTCCTACAATGAGCAGTTCTTC
TRBV6-6	TRBD1	once	TRBJ1-2	CASSYLQGLGHGYTF	TGTGCCAGCAGTTACTTACAGGGGCTTGGGCATGGCTACACCTTC
TRBV6-5	NA	once	TRBJ1-1	CASSYSGQRMNTEAFF	TGTGCCAGCAGTTACTCGGGACAACGTATGAACACTGAAGCTTTCTTT
TRBV28	TRBD1	NA	TRBJ2-2	CASSLSGTGPGELFF	TGTGCCAGCAGTCTCTCCGGGACAGGGCCCGGGGAGCTGTTTTTT
TRBV28	TRBD1	NA	TRBJ2-7	CASRSPPGQGKDEQYF	TGTGCCAGCAGATCCCCCCCGGGACAGGGAAAGGACGAGCAGTACTTC
TRBV7-9	TRBD2	NA	TRBJ2-1	CASSRPGLESNEQFF	TGTGCCAGCAGCCGGCCGGGACTAGAATCCAATGAGCAGTTCTTC
TRBV11-2	NA	NA	TRBJ2-5	CASSLNPGRETQYF	TGTGCCAGCAGCTTAAACCCAGGCAGAGAGACCCAGTACTTC
TRBV7-9	TRBD1	NA	TRBJ2-7	CASSRTGVVAYEQYF	TGTGCCAGCAGCAGAACAGGGGTTGTCGCCTACGAGCAGTACTTC
TRBV5-6	NA	NA	TRBJ1-2	CASSSWAGARGGYTF	TGTGCCAGCAGCTCCTGGGCTGGGGCGCGAGGTGGCTACACCTTC
TRBV19	NA	NA	TRBJ1-1	CASSGLKGFGDTEAFF	TGTGCCAGTAGTGGGCTAAAGGGATTCGGGGACACTGAAGCTTTCTTT
TRBV10-2	TRBD1	NA	TRBJ2-1	CASSEGAGGFNEQFF	TGCGCCAGCAGTGAGGGGGCAGGGGGCTTCAATGAGCAGTTCTTC
TRBV18	NA	NA	TRBJ2-2	CASSPIGGTNTGELFF	TGTGCCAGCTCACCTATTGGCGGGACGAATACCGGGGAGCTGTTTTTT
TRBV29-1	NA	NA	TRBJ2-1	CSAGSSWNEQFF	TGCAGCGCTGGGTCAAGCTGGAATGAGCAGTTCTTC
TRBV28	NA	NA	TRBJ2-7	CASSFLVRDSYEQYF	TGTGCCAGCAGTTTTTTGGTGAGGGACTCCTACGAGCAGTACTTC